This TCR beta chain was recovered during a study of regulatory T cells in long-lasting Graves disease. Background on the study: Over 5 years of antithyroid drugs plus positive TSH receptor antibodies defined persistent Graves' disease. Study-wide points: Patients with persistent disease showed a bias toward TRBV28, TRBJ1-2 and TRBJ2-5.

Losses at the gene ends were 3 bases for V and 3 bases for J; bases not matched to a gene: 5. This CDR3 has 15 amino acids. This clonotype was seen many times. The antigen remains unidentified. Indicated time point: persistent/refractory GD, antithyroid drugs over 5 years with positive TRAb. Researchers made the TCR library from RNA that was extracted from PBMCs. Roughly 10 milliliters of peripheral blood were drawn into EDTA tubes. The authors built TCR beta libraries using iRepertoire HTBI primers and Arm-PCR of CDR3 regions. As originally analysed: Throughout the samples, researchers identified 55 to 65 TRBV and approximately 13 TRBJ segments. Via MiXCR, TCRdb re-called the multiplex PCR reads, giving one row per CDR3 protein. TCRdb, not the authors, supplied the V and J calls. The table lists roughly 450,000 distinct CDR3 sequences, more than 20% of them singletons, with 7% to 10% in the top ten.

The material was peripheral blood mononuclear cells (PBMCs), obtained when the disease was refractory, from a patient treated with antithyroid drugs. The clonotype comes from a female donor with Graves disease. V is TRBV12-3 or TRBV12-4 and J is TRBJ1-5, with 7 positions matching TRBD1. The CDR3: CASSLGTAFNQPQHF. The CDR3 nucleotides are TGTGCCAGCAGTTTGGGGACAGCTTTCAATCAGCCCCAGCATTTT.